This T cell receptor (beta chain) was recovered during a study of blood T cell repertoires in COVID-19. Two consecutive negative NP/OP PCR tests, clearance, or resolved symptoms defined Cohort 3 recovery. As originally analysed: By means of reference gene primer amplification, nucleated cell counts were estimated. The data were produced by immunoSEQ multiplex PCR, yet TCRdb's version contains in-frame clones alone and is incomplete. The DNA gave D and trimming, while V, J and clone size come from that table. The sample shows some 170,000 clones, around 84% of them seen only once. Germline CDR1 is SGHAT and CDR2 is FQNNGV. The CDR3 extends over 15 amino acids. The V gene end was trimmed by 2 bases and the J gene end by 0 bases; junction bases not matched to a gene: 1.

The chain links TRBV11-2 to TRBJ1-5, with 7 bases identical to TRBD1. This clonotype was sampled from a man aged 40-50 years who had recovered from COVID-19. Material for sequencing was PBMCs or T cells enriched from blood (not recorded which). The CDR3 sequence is CASSLYRGSNQPQHF. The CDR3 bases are TGTGCCAGCAGCTTATACAGGGGTAGCAATCAGCCCCAGCATTTT. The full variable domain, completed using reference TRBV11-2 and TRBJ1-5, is EAGVAQSPRYKIIEKRQSVAFWCNPISGHATLYWYQQILGQGPKLLIQFQNNGVVDDSQLPKDRFSAERLKGVDSTLKIQPAKLEDSAVYLCASSLYRGSNQPQHFGDGTRLSIL.